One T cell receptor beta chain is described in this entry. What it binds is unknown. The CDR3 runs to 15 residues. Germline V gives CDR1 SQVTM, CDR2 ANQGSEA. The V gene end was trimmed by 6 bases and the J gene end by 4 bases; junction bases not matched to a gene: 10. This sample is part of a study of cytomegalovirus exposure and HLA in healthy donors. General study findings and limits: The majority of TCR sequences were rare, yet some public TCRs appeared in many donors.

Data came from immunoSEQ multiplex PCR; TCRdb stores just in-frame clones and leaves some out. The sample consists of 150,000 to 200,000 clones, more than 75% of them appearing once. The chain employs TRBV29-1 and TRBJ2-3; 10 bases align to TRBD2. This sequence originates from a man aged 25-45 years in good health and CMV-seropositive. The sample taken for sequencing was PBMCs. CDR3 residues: CSVGLADEVADTQYF. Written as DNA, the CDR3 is TGCAGCGTAGGACTAGCGGACGAGGTGGCAGATACGCAGTATTTT.